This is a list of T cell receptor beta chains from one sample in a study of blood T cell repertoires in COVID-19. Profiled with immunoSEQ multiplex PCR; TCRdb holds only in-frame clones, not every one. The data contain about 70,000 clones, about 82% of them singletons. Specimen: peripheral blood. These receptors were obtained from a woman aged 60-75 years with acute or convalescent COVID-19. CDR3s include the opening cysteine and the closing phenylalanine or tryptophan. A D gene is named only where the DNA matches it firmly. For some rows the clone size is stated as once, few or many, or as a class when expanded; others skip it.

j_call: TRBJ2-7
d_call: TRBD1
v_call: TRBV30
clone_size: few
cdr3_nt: TGTGCCTGGGGACAGGGACAGGGGCCGCAGTACTTC
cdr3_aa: CAWGQGQGPQYF

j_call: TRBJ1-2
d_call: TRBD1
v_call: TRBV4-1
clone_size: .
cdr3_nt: TGCGCCAGCAGCCAAGCGACAGGGTATGGCTACACCTTC
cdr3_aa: CASSQATGYGYTF

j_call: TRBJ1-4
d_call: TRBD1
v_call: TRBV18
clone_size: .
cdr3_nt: TGTGCCAGCTCACCCTTTACCCCCGGGACAGGGAATGAAAAACTGTTTTTT
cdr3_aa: CASSPFTPGTGNEKLFF

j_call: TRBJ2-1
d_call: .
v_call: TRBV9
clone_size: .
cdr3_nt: TGTGCCAGTGCTGGTCCCCCGGGGTACAATGAGCAGTTCTTC
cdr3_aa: CASAGPPGYNEQFF

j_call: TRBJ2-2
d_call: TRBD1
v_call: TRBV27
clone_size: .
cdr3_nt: TGTGCCAGCAGTTTATCGACAGGGGCGTCCGGGGAGCTGTTTTTT
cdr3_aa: CASSLSTGASGELFF

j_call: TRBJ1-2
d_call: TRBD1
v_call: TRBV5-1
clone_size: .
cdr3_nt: TGCGCCAGCAGCTTGACGACAGGGAACTATGGCTACACCTTC
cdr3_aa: CASSLTTGNYGYTF

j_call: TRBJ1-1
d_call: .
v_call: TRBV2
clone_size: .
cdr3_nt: TGTGCCAGACCGGGATACGGGCGCACTGAAGCTTTCTTT
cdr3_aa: CARPGYGRTEAFF

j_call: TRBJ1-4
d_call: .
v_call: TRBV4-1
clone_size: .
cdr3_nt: TGCGCCAGCAGCCAAGACAGGACACTTAATGAAAAACTGTTTTTT
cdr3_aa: CASSQDRTLNEKLFF

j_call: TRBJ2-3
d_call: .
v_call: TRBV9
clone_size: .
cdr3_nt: TGTGCCAGCAGCGTAGCTGGCGGGAATGGGGATACGCAGTATTTT
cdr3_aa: CASSVAGGNGDTQYF

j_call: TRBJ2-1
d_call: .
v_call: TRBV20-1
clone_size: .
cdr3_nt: TGCAGTGCTAGTACAAACTCCTACAATGAGCAGTTCTTC
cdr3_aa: CSASTNSYNEQFF

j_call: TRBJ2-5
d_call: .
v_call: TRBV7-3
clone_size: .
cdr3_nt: TGTGCCAGCAGCCTAACCGGACTAAAACAAGAGACCCAGTACTTC
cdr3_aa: CASSLTGLKQETQYF

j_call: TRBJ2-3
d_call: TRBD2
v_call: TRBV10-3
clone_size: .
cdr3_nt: TGTGCCATCAGTGAGTCCGTTAGCGGGGGGGCAGATACGCAGTATTTT
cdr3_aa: CAISESVSGGADTQYF

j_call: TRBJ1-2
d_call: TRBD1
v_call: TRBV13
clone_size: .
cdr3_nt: TGTGCCAGCAGCTTAGGGAGGGACAGCAACTATGGCTACACCTTC
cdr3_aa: CASSLGRDSNYGYTF

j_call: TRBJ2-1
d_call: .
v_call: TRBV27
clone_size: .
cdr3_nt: TGTGCCAGCAGTTTATCCGGCGGGGGCCGGCAGTTCTTC
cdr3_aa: CASSLSGGGRQFF

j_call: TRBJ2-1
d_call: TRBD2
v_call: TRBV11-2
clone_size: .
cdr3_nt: TGTGCCAGCAGTTACAGCGGGAGGGCCGGCAATGAGCAGTTCTTC
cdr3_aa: CASSYSGRAGNEQFF

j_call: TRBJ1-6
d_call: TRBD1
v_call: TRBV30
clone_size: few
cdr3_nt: TGTGCCTGGGGACAGGTCAGTTCACCCCTCCACTTT
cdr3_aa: CAWGQVSSPLHF

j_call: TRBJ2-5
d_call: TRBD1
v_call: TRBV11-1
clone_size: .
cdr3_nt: TGTGCCAGCAGCATAGCCGGGACAGGGCAAGAGACCCAGTACTTC
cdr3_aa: CASSIAGTGQETQYF

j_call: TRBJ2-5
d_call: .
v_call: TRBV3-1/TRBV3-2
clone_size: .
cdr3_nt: TGTGCCAGCAGCCAAGCACAGGTCTGGGGCAGCCAGAAGCAGTACTTC
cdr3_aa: CASSQAQVWGSQKQYF

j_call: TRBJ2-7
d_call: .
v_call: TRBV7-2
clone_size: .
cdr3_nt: TGTGCCAGCAGCTTAGAGCAGGCGCCCTCCTACGAGCAGTACTTC
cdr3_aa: CASSLEQAPSYEQYF

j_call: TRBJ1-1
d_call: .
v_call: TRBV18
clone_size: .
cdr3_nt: TGTGCCAGCTCACCACCGGGGACAATCGAAGCTTTCTTT
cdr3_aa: CASSPPGTIEAFF

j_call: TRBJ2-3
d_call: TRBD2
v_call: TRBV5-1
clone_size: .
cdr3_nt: TGCGCCAGCAGCTTGGTCGTAACTAGCGGGAACCCTAGCACAGATACGCAGTATTTT
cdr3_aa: CASSLVVTSGNPSTDTQYF

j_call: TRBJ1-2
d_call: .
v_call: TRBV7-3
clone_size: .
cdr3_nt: TGTGCCAGTGCTAAAGGGAGGGACGATGGCTACACCTTC
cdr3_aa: CASAKGRDDGYTF

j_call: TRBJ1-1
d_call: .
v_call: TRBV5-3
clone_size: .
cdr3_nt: TGTGCCACCCTTGGGAGGGTAAACATGAACACTGAAGCTTTCTTT
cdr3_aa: CATLGRVNMNTEAFF

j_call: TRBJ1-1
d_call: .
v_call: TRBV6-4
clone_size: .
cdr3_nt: TGTGCCAGCAGTCAGGGGCAGTGGACTGAAGCTTTCTTT
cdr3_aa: CASSQGQWTEAFF

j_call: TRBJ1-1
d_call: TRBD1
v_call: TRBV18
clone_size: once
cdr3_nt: TGTGCCAGCTCAGCCGGGACAGGGATCACTGAAGCTTTCTTT
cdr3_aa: CASSAGTGITEAFF

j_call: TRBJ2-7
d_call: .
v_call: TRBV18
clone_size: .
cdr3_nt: TGTGCCAGCTCACCGCCTCGCGCGAACTCCTACGAGCAGTACTTC
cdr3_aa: CASSPPRANSYEQYF

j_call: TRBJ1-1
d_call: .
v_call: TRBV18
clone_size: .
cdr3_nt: TGTGCCAGCTCACCAACCGTCGGGGACACTGAAGCTTTCTTT
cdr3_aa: CASSPTVGDTEAFF

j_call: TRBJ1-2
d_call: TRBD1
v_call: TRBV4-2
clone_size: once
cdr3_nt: TGTGCCAGCAGCCCCCTAGGGGGCAGTGGTTATGGCTACACCTTC
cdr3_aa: CASSPLGGSGYGYTF

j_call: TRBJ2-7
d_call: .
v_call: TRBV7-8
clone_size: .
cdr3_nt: TGTGCCAGCAGCTTATCCCGCGCAGGGCACGAGCAGTACTTC
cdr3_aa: CASSLSRAGHEQYF

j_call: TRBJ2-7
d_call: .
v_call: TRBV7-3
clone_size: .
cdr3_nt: TGTGCCAGCAGCTTACTACAGGGATACGAGCAGTACTTC
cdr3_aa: CASSLLQGYEQYF

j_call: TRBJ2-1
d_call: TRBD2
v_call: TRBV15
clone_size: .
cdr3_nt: TGTGCCACCAGCAGAGATAGGGCAGGACTAGCGGGATACAATGAGCAGTTCTTC
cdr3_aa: CATSRDRAGLAGYNEQFF

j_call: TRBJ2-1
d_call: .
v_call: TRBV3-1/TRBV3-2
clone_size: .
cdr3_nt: TGTGCCAGCAGCCAAGACAGCCGAGGGGAGCAGTTCTTC
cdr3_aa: CASSQDSRGEQFF

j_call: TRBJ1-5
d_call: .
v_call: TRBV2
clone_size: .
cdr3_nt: TGTGCCAGCAGTGAATGGGGGGGGACCAATCAGCCCCAGCATTTT
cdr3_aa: CASSEWGGTNQPQHF

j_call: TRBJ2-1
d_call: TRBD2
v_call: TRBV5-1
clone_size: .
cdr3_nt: TGCGCCAGCAGCTTGGAGGGTTTTCCGGGACTAGCGTTCGATGAGCAGTTCTTC
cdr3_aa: CASSLEGFPGLAFDEQFF

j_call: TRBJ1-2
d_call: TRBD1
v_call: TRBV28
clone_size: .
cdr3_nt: TGTGCCAGCAGCGAACAGGGGGCGCTTACTCCTGGCTACACCTTC
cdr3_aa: CASSEQGALTPGYTF

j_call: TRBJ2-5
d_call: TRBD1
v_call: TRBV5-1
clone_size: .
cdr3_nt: TGCGCCAGCAGCTCGTCAGGGGGACAGGAGACCCAGTACTTC
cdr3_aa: CASSSSGGQETQYF

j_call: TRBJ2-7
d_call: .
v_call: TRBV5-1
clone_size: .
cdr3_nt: TGCGCCAGCAGCCGAAAAGAGGGATCCGAGCAGTACTTC
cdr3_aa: CASSRKEGSEQYF

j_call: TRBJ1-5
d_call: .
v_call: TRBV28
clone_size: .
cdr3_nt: TGTGCCAGCAGTTTCCTTGTAGGGACTCCCAATCAGCCCCAGCATTTT
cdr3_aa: CASSFLVGTPNQPQHF

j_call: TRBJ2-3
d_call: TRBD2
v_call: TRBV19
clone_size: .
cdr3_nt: TGTGCCAGTAACGGGAGGGCGTTCTTGACAGATACGCAGTATTTT
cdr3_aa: CASNGRAFLTDTQYF

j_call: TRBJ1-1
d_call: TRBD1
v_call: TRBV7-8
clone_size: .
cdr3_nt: TGTGCCAGCAGCCGCGGGACAGGGGGCACTGAAGCTTTCTTT
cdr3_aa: CASSRGTGGTEAFF

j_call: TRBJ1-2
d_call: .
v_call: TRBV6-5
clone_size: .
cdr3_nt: TGTGCCAGCAGCGGCGGGGGGTCCCTCTATGGCTACACCTTC
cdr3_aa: CASSGGGSLYGYTF

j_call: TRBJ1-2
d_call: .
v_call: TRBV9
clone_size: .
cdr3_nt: TGTGCCAGCAGCGTAGGGAACGGAGCTAACTATGGCTACACCTTC
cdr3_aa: CASSVGNGANYGYTF

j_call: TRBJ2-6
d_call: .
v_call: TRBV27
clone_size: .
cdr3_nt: TGTGCCAGCAGCCCCATTACCGGACCCTGGGGCGGGGCCAACGTCCTGACTTTC
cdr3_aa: CASSPITGPWGGANVLTF

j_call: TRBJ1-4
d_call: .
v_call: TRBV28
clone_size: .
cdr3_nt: TGTGCCAGCAGTTTATCGTTCCGGCGCGGTGAAAAACTGTTTTTT
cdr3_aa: CASSLSFRRGEKLFF

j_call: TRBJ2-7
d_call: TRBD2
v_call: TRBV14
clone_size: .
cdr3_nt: TGTGCCAGCAGCCAAAGCGGGAGGCAGGGGGGATTCTACGAGCAGTACTTC
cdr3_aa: CASSQSGRQGGFYEQYF

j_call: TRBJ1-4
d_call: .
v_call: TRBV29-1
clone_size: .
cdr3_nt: TGCAGCGTTGGGGGCAGCCCTTCTGAAAAACTGTTTTTT
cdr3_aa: CSVGGSPSEKLFF

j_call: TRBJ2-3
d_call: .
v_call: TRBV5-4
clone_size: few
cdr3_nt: TGTGCCAGCAGCTTGAACGGGCTAGCACAAGATACGCAGTATTTT
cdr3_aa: CASSLNGLAQDTQYF

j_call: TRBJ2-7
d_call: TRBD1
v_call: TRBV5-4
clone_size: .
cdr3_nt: TGTGCCAGCCGCACCGGTGGGGGACAGGGGGCTCACGAGCAGTACTTC
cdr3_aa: CASRTGGGQGAHEQYF